The 30 T cell receptor beta chains below all came from one sample that was sequenced in a study of T cells after yellow fever vaccination. Each CDR3 protein gets one entry after TCRdb re-called the 5' RACE reads with MiXCR. Of 550,000 to 750,000 distinct CDR3 sequences in the sample, 13% were seen once. The specimen was PBMCs, collected on the day of the yellow fever booster vaccination. The receptor source for this set is a man aged 25-40 years who received the YFV17D yellow fever vaccine.

This clonotype appeared a few times. V usage is TRBV24-1 and J usage is TRBJ2-3; D unresolved. The CDR3 runs to 15 residues. The germline V gene encodes CDR1 KGHDR and CDR2 SFDVKD. V was shortened by 6 bases and J by 2 bases, with 14 bases between the two germline ends. This CDR3 reads CATSSSMTDTDTQYF. The CDR3 nucleotides read TGTGCCACCAGTAGTTCAATGACGGACACAGATACGCAGTATTTT.

The gene calls are TRBV20-1 and TRBJ2-7; 8 bases are a match to TRBD2. The germline gives CDR1 DFQATT, CDR2 SNEGSKA (reference sequence). V was clipped by 5 bases and J by 6 bases; unmatched bases: 12. There are 14 residues in the CDR3. CDR3 nucleotide sequence: TGCAGTGCTCCCTCCGGGACTAGTTTCAGCGAGCAGTACTTC. It encodes CSAPSGTSFSEQYF.

This rearrangement joins TRBV6-5 to TRBJ2-5; D could derive from TRBD1 or TRBD2 (5 bases each). There are 17 residues in the CDR3. The ends were cut back, 0 bases at V and 8 bases at J, with 22 bases in the middle. Germline CDR1 is MNHEY and CDR2 is SVGAGI. CDR3 sequence (DNA): TGTGCCAGCAGTTACTCCCCGAGAGGGATGGGGCTATTCACCCAGTACTTC. Protein product: CASSYSPRGMGLFTQYF.

V usage is TRBV30 and J usage is TRBJ2-3, with D maybe TRBD1 (5 bases). The CDR3 is 14 amino acids. V was pared by 2 bases and J by 0 bases, with 9 bases between. Germline values: CDR1 GTSNPN, CDR2 SVGIG (reference sequence). The CDR3 bases are TGTGCCTGGAGTAGGGGAACTAGCACAGATACGCAGTATTTT. It specifies CAWSRGTSTDTQYF. Together with reference TRBV30 and TRBJ2-3, the CDR3 gives the full variable domain: SQTIHQWPATLVQPVGSPLSLECTVEGTSNPNLYWYRQAAGRGLQLLFYSVGIGQISSEVPQNLSASRPQDRQFILSSKKLLLSDSGFYLCAWSRGTSTDTQYFGPGTRLTVL.

The V call is TRBV19, the J call TRBJ2-1; D unclear. The germline V gene has CDR1 LNHDA and CDR2 SQIVND (reference sequence). This CDR3 has 13 residues. The ends were cut back, 3 bases at V and 5 bases at J, with 8 bases in the middle. CDR3 DNA: TGTGCCAGTAGTATCCGGCCCAACAATGAGCAGTTCTTC. Translated, it gives CASSIRPNNEQFF.

This chain uses TRBV2 with TRBJ1-1; 10 bases are a match to TRBD1. Per germline, CDR1 SNHLY and CDR2 FYNNEI. The CDR3 is 15 amino acids. Unmatched junction bases numbered 2, after V lost 1 base and J lost 3 bases. The CDR3 coding sequence is TGTGCCAGCAGTGAAGTTGGACAGGGGGACACTGAAGCTTTCTTT. It is translated as CASSEVGQGDTEAFF.

This clonotype was detected a few times. The chain carries TRBV7-6 and TRBJ2-7; 8 bases are shared with TRBD2. J gave up 0 bases and V 5 bases, and 6 bases lay outside the gene matches. The CDR3 is 15 residues long. The V gene's germline CDR1 is SGHVS and CDR2 FNYEAQ. CDR3 DNA sequence: TGTGCCAGCAGCCGAAGCGGGAGCACCTCCTACGAGCAGTACTTC. It codes for CASSRSGSTSYEQYF. The full variable domain, with the rest looked up from reference TRBV7-6 and TRBJ2-7, is GAGVSQSPRYKVTKRGQDVALRCDPISGHVSLYWYRQALGQGPEFLTYFNYEAQQDKSGLPNDRFSAERPEGSISTLTIQRTEQRDSAMYRCASSRSGSTSYEQYFGPGTRLTVT.

This clonotype was detected only a few times. The V call is TRBV18, the J call TRBJ1-5; no reliable D call. CDR3 length: 11 amino acids. CDR1 and CDR2 from the germline V gene are KGHSH and LQKENI. Trimming took off 3 bases at V and 5 bases at J, with 2 bases between the two ends. The chain's CDR3 is CASSPYQPQHF. CDR3 nucleotide sequence: TGTGCCAGCTCACCTTATCAGCCCCAGCATTTT. The variable domain in full, completed from reference TRBV18 and TRBJ1-5, reads NAGVMQNPRHLVRRRGQEARLRCSPMKGHSHVYWYRQLPEEGLKFMVYLQKENIIDESGMPKERFSAEFPKEGPSILRIQQVVRGDSAAYFCASSPYQPQHFGDGTRLSIL.

A few counts support this clonotype. The V gene is TRBV20-1, the J gene TRBJ1-6, with TRBD1 matching 7 bases. The CDR3 runs 15 residues. Per germline, CDR1 DFQATT and CDR2 SNEGSKA (reference sequence). V gave up 6 bases and J gave up 10 bases; unmatched junction bases: 15. CDR3 protein: CSARNGQAFFSPLHF. CDR3 nucleotide sequence: TGCAGTGCCCGGAATGGACAGGCGTTTTTCTCACCCCTCCACTTT.

The table lists this clonotype with a few counts. The chain combines TRBV6-5 with TRBJ2-3; no definite D call. V lost 0 bases and J 0 bases, leaving 7 bases between the germline ends. Germline CDR1 MNHEY, CDR2 SVGAGI. The CDR3 runs 15 residues. CDR3 loop: CASSYSISSTDTQYF. In DNA, the CDR3 is TGTGCCAGCAGTTACTCGATATCTAGCACAGATACGCAGTATTTT.

This CDR3 is CASSATRTGLSPLHF. The CDR3 coding sequence is TGTGCCAGCAGCGCGACACGGACAGGTTTATCACCCCTCCACTTT. V gene TRBV11-2 combines with J gene TRBJ1-6, with 7 bases fitting TRBD1. This CDR3 comprises 15 residues. CDR1 is SGHAT and CDR2 is FQNNGV in the germline V gene. The trim removed 5 bases at V and 10 bases at J, leaving 11 bases unmatched.

This clonotype occurred a few times. The V and J genes are TRBV7-6 and TRBJ2-1; weak D call: TRBD2 (6 bases). V was trimmed by 0 bases and J by 1 base, leaving 19 bases between them. Germline CDR1 SGHVS, CDR2 FNYEAQ. The CDR3 spans 19 residues. CDR3 residues: CASSLASSRSGTSYNEQFF. The CDR3 DNA reads TGTGCCAGCAGCTTAGCCTCCTCACGTAGCGGCACGTCCTACAATGAGCAGTTCTTC.

The V gene is TRBV5-1, the J gene TRBJ2-7; no firm D call. This CDR3 comprises 13 residues. V lost 6 bases and J 2 bases, leaving 12 bases between the germline ends. The germline V gene encodes CDR1 SGHRS and CDR2 YFSETQ. The CDR3 loop reads CASTTAVPYEQYF. CDR3 nucleotides: TGCGCCAGCACAACGGCCGTCCCCTACGAGCAGTACTTC.

This clonotype was counted only a few times. The chain has TRBV7-8 and TRBJ2-3; D uncertain. The CDR3 runs 12 residues. Germline V gene data show CDR1 as SGHVS and CDR2 as FQNEAQ. The V and J ends lost 5 bases and 10 bases respectively, with 13 bases between them. CDR3 coding DNA: TGTGCCAGCAGCCGCCCTAGAATCGCGCAGTATTTT. It translates to CASSRPRIAQYF.

This chain connects TRBV7-9 to TRBJ1-1, with unresolved D. Germline V gene lookup returns CDR1 SEHNR and CDR2 FQNEAQ (reference sequence). The CDR3 covers 13 residues. Trimming left V 5 bases short and J 11 bases short, with 18 bases between. CDR3 bases: TGTGCCAGCAGCCCAAGCCGGGGAGATCGGGCTTTCTTT. It yields the protein CASSPSRGDRAFF.

This clonotype was observed a few times. CDR3 region: CASSIPGMPREAFF. The CDR3 DNA is TGTGCCAGTAGTATCCCTGGGATGCCGAGGGAAGCTTTCTTT. The chain carries TRBV19 and TRBJ1-1, with unresolved D. Germline lookup yields CDR1 LNHDA and CDR2 SQIVND (reference sequence). The CDR3 has 14 amino acids. With 3 bases removed from V and 8 bases from J, the gap between germline ends came to 16 bases.

This chain uses TRBV20-1 with TRBJ2-3; D is unclear. There are 15 residues in the CDR3. Germline lookup yields CDR1 DFQATT and CDR2 SNEGSKA (reference sequence). Trimming shortened V by 1 base and J by 3 bases, and 14 bases separated the two germline ends. CDR3 nucleotides: TGCAGTGCTAGAGGTAGACTCCCCGGAACAGATACGCAGTATTTT. Translating gives CSARGRLPGTDTQYF.

This sequence joins TRBV11-2 and TRBJ2-5; 11 nucleotides match TRBD2. V was pared by 4 bases and J by 5 bases, with 12 bases of the junction left unmatched. In germline, CDR1 is SGHAT, CDR2 FQNNGV. The CDR3 is 17 residues long. The CDR3 nucleotides are TGTGCCAGCAGCTCGTGGACTAGCGGGCAGGCCGGGGAGACCCAGTACTTC. Its translation: CASSSWTSGQAGETQYF.

This clonotype occurred many times. The CDR3 here is CASSLEGSQYF. As DNA, the CDR3 is TGTGCCAGCAGTTTAGAAGGTTCGCAGTATTTT. The chain recombines TRBV12-3 or TRBV12-4 with TRBJ2-3; D not certain. The ends were cut back, 1 base at V and 10 bases at J, with 6 bases in the middle. The CDR3 has 11 amino acids.

V is TRBV10-2 and J is TRBJ1-2; D is uncertain. Germline CDR1 and CDR2: WSHSY and SAAADI. V shed 2 bases and J shed 2 bases, with 12 bases lying between them. This CDR3 is built from 15 residues. Here the CDR3 reads CASSEERLLNYGYTF. DNA for the CDR3: TGCGCCAGCAGTGAGGAACGTTTACTAAACTATGGCTACACCTTC.

This clonotype was picked up a small number of times. CDR3 bases: TGCAGTGCTAACGACCGGGACAGGATCAGCTACGAGCAGTACTTC. Residues: CSANDRDRISYEQYF. This chain joins TRBV20-1 and TRBJ2-7, with TRBD1 matching 8 bases. The V gene's germline CDR1 is DFQATT and CDR2 SNEGSKA (reference sequence). This CDR3 has 15 residues. Trimming took 4 bases from V and 3 from J; bases not matched to a gene: 11.

Of note for this clonotype: A much larger clone sits a single nucleotide away, making a read error possible. The CDR3 region is CSVGQSSYEKYF. The CDR3 DNA is TGCAGCGTCGGACAGAGCTCCTACGAGAAGTACTTC. V usage is TRBV29-1 and J usage is TRBJ2-7; a weak D match, TRBD1 (6 bases). The CDR3 totals 12 residues. Germline-derived CDR1 and CDR2 are SQVTM and ANQGSEA.

The chain couples TRBV10-2 to TRBJ2-7; the D gene could be TRBD1 or TRBD2 (5 bases each). V lost 10 bases, J lost 5 bases, and 18 bases lay in between. The CDR3 contains 13 residues. Looked up from germline, CDR1 is WSHSY and CDR2 is SAAADI. The CDR3 loop is CATLDFLGDEQYF. In nucleotides, the CDR3 is TGCGCCACCTTGGACTTCCTAGGGGACGAGCAGTACTTC.

This clonotype was observed a few times. The gene calls are TRBV27 and TRBJ2-1, with 12 bases aligning to TRBD2. The CDR3 consists of 16 residues. Unmatched junction bases numbered 0, after V lost 0 bases and J lost 3 bases. Germline assignment: CDR1 MNHEY and CDR2 SMNVEV (reference sequence). The CDR3: CASSLSTSGSYNEQFF. The CDR3, as DNA: TGTGCCAGCAGTTTATCGACTAGCGGGAGCTACAATGAGCAGTTCTTC.

The rearrangement joins TRBV6-5 to TRBJ1-5; possibly TRBD1 for D (6 bases). Trimming removed 2 bases at V and 0 bases at J, with 11 bases between. CDR1 is MNHEY, CDR2 SVGAGI, per germline. The CDR3 has 16 amino acids. This CDR3 reads CASSYGGADSNQPQHF. The CDR3 region has the DNA TGTGCCAGCAGTTACGGGGGGGCCGATAGCAATCAGCCCCAGCATTTT.

This clonotype appeared a few times. CDR3 amino acids: CASRGPGTSNEQFF. DNA for the CDR3: TGTGCCAGCAGGGGTCCCGGGACTAGCAATGAGCAGTTCTTC. J is TRBJ2-1 and V is TRBV6-2 or TRBV6-3; 8 bases are shared with TRBD2. CDR1 is MNHEY, CDR2 SVGEGT, per germline. With V trimmed by 6 bases and J by 6 bases, 7 bases remained unmatched. The CDR3 runs 14 residues.

The rearrangement uses TRBV20-1 and TRBJ2-1; TRBD2 matches 10 bases. The length of the CDR3 is 16 residues. Germline loops: CDR1 DFQATT, CDR2 SNEGSKA (reference sequence). V lost 6 bases to trimming and J lost 7 bases; unmatched junction nucleotides: 15. CDR3 region: CSAHRLGSGRGNEQFF. The CDR3, as DNA: TGCAGTGCACACCGACTGGGCAGCGGGAGGGGGAATGAGCAGTTCTTC.

The V gene is TRBV7-2, the J gene TRBJ2-1; weak D call: TRBD2 (5 bases). Germline lookup yields CDR1 SGHTA and CDR2 FQGNSA. The V end was cut by 3 bases, the J end by 9 bases, with 18 bases between. CDR3 size: 15 residues. The CDR3 loop reads CASSFTLADSVEQFF. In DNA, the CDR3 is TGTGCCAGCAGCTTCACCCTAGCTGATAGCGTTGAGCAGTTCTTC.

This chain joins TRBV6-2 or TRBV6-3 and TRBJ2-4; D assignment may be TRBD1 or TRBD2 (6 bases each). V lost 4 bases to trimming and J lost 1 base, with 11 bases between them. Germline V gene data show CDR1 as MNHEY and CDR2 as SVGEGT. The CDR3 totals 15 residues. As DNA, the CDR3 is TGTGCCAGCAGTTTCTGGGGGGCGGCCAAAAACATTCAGTACTTC. Translated: CASSFWGAAKNIQYF.

The rearrangement uses TRBV5-1 and TRBJ2-1, with 7 nucleotides matching TRBD2. The J segment lost 0 bases and the V segment lost 0 bases, leaving 3 bases of the junction unmatched. Germline V gene sequence: CDR1 SGHRS, CDR2 YFSETQ. The CDR3 loop spans 16 amino acids. The CDR3 reads CASSLDGGGSYNEQFF. The CDR3 DNA reads TGCGCCAGCAGCTTGGATGGGGGGGGCTCCTACAATGAGCAGTTCTTC.